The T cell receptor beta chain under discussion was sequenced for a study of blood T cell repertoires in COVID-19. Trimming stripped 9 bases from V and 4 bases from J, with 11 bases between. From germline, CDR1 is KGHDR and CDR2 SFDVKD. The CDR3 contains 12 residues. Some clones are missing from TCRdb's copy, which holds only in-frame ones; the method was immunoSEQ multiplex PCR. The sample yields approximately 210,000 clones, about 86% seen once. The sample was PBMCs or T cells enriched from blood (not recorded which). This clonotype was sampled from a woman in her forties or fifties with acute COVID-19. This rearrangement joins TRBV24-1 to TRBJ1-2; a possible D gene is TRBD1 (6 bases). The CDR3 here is CATSGGRYGYTF. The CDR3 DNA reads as TGTGCCACCTCGGGGGGGCGCTATGGCTACACCTTC.